Listed below are T cell receptor beta chains from one sample, sequenced in a study of T cells after yellow fever vaccination. TCRdb analysed the 5' RACE reads with MiXCR anew, one entry per CDR3 protein. The table includes 250,000 or so distinct CDR3 sequences, approximately 3.8% detected once. This sample comprised PBMCs, obtained 15 days after the yellow fever booster vaccination. The receptor source for this set is a man between 18 and 35 years old who received the YFV17D yellow fever vaccine. Each CDR3 is given with its conserved first and last residue. A D gene is named only where the DNA matches it firmly. Where a row states a size, it is once, few, many or the class of an expanded clone; other rows omit it.

v_call: TRBV9
d_call: TRBD2
j_call: TRBJ2-3
clone_size: many
cdr3_aa: CASSSSGASTDTQYF
cdr3_nt: TGTGCCAGCAGCTCTAGCGGGGCTAGCACAGATACGCAGTATTTT

v_call: TRBV5-1
d_call: NA
j_call: TRBJ2-1
clone_size: many
cdr3_aa: CASSSGGPTRNEQFF
cdr3_nt: TGCGCCAGCAGCTCCGGTGGACCAACACGGAATGAGCAGTTCTTC

v_call: TRBV4-1
d_call: NA
j_call: TRBJ2-3
clone_size: many
cdr3_aa: CASSQSGSGTLGDTQYF
cdr3_nt: TGCGCCAGCAGCCAAAGTGGGTCAGGGACCCTCGGGGATACGCAGTATTTT

v_call: TRBV20-1
d_call: NA
j_call: TRBJ1-2
clone_size: many
cdr3_aa: CSARDSGGVVGGYTF
cdr3_nt: TGCAGTGCTAGAGATTCCGGGGGAGTGGTAGGCGGCTACACCTTC

v_call: TRBV4-3
d_call: TRBD1
j_call: TRBJ2-2
clone_size: many
cdr3_aa: CASSQGTGGTGELFF
cdr3_nt: TGCGCCAGCAGCCAGGGGACAGGTGGGACCGGGGAGCTGTTTTTT

v_call: TRBV29-1
d_call: NA
j_call: TRBJ2-3
clone_size: many
cdr3_aa: CSGGGGLGDTQYF
cdr3_nt: TGCAGCGGTGGAGGGGGGCTTGGAGATACGCAGTATTTT

v_call: TRBV6-1
d_call: NA
j_call: TRBJ1-5
clone_size: many
cdr3_aa: CASQFGVQPQHF
cdr3_nt: TGTGCCTCACAGTTCGGGGTCCAGCCCCAGCATTTT

v_call: TRBV30
d_call: NA
j_call: TRBJ2-7
clone_size: few
cdr3_aa: CAWSVVYEQYF
cdr3_nt: TGTGCCTGGAGTGTTGTTTACGAGCAGTACTTC

v_call: TRBV7-7
d_call: NA
j_call: TRBJ2-1
clone_size: many
cdr3_aa: CASSLILDNEQFF
cdr3_nt: TGTGCCAGCAGCCTAATCCTAGACAATGAGCAGTTCTTC

v_call: TRBV20-1
d_call: TRBD1
j_call: TRBJ2-2
clone_size: many
cdr3_aa: CSARDPGQGARTGELFF
cdr3_nt: TGCAGTGCTAGAGATCCGGGACAGGGGGCGCGGACCGGGGAGCTGTTTTTT

v_call: TRBV7-2
d_call: NA
j_call: TRBJ2-7
clone_size: many
cdr3_aa: CASSLFQVPYEQYF
cdr3_nt: TGTGCCAGCAGCTTATTCCAGGTTCCCTACGAGCAGTACTTC

v_call: TRBV15
d_call: NA
j_call: TRBJ2-5
clone_size: many
cdr3_aa: CATSSRDNQETQYF
cdr3_nt: TGTGCCACCAGCTCTCGGGACAATCAAGAGACCCAGTACTTC

v_call: TRBV5-1
d_call: TRBD2
j_call: TRBJ2-1
clone_size: many
cdr3_aa: CASSVGGTSGVSSYNEQFF
cdr3_nt: TGCGCCAGCAGTGTGGGGGGGACTAGCGGGGTGAGCTCCTACAATGAGCAGTTCTTC

v_call: TRBV4-3
d_call: NA
j_call: TRBJ1-4
clone_size: NA
cdr3_aa: CASSPFVATNEKLFF
cdr3_nt: TGCGCCAGCAGCCCCTTCGTAGCAACTAATGAAAAACTGTTTTTT

v_call: TRBV11-2
d_call: TRBD1
j_call: TRBJ1-1
clone_size: many
cdr3_aa: CASSSGDRTTEAFF
cdr3_nt: TGTGCCAGCAGCTCAGGGGACAGAACTACTGAAGCTTTCTTT

v_call: TRBV12-3/TRBV12-4
d_call: NA
j_call: TRBJ1-1
clone_size: many
cdr3_aa: CASSALGAAEAFF
cdr3_nt: TGTGCCAGCAGCGCCCTGGGGGCGGCTGAAGCTTTCTTT